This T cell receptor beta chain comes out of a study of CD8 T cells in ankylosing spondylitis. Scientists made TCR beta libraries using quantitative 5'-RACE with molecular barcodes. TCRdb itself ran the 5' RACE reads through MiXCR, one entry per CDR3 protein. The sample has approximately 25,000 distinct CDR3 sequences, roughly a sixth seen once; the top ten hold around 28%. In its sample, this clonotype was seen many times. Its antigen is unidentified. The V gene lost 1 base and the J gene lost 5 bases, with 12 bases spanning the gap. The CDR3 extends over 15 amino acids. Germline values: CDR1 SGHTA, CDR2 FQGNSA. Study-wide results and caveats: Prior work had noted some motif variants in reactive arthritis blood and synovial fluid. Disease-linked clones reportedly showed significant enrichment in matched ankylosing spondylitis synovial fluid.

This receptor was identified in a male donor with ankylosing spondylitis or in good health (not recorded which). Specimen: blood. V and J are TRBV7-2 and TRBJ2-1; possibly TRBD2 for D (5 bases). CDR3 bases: TGTGCCAGCAGCTTAGATTCTAGCTTCCACAATGAGCAGTTCTTC. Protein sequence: CASSLDSSFHNEQFF.